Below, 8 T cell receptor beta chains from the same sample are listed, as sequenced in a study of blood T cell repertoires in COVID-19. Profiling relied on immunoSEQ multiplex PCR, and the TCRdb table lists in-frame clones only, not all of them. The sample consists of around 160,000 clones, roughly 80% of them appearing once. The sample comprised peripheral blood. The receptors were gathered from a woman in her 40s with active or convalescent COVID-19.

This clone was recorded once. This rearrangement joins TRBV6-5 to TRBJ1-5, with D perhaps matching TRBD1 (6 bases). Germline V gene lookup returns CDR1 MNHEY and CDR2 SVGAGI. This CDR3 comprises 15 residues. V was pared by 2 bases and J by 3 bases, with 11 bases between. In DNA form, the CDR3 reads TGTGCCAGCAGTTACGCAGGGGACCTCAATCAGCCCCAGCATTTT. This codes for CASSYAGDLNQPQHF.

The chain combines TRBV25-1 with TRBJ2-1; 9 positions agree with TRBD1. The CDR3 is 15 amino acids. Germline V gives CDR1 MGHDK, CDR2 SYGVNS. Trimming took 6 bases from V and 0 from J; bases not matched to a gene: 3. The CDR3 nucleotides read TGTGCCAGCAGGACAGGGGGATCCTCCTACAATGAGCAGTTCTTC. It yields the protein CASRTGGSSYNEQFF. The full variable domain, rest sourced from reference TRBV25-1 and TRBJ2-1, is EADIYQTPRYLVIGTGKKITLECSQTMGHDKMYWYQQDPGMELHLIHYSYGVNSTEKGDLSSESTVSRIRTEHFPLTLESARPSHTSQYLCASRTGGSSYNEQFFGPGTRLTVL.

The CDR3 DNA follows: TGTGCCAGCAGCCCCAGGGGGCGGATGAACACTGAAGCTTTCTTT. This codes for CASSPRGRMNTEAFF. The chain carries TRBV7-9 and TRBJ1-1; 8 nucleotides align to TRBD1. This CDR3 has 15 residues. With V trimmed by 5 bases and J by 0 bases, 5 bases remained unmatched. Germline-derived CDR1 and CDR2 are SEHNR and FQNEAQ (reference sequence).

CDR3 nucleotides: TGCAGCGTTGGGGTCGGGGGGTATGGCTACACCTTC. The encoded protein is CSVGVGGYGYTF. V and J are TRBV29-1 and TRBJ1-2, with D possibly being TRBD1 (5 bases). The germline CDR1 and CDR2 sequences are SQVTM and ANQGSEA. With 4 bases removed from V and 5 bases from J, the gap between germline ends came to 11 bases. This CDR3 contains 12 residues. Full variable domain (remainder filled in from reference TRBV29-1 and TRBJ1-2): SAVISQKPSRDICQRGTSLTIQCQVDSQVTMMFWYRQQPGQSLTLIATANQGSEATYESGFVIDKFPISRPNLTFSTLTVSNMSPEDSSIYLCSVGVGGYGYTFGSGTRLTVV.

CDR3 loop: CASRTGSSYEQYF. The CDR3, as DNA: TGTGCCAGCAGGACAGGGAGCTCCTACGAGCAGTACTTC. The chain has TRBV6-5 and TRBJ2-7; 7 bases are a match to TRBD1. With 6 bases clipped from V and 0 bases from J, the junction kept 2 bases outside the gene matches. The germline V gene has CDR1 MNHEY and CDR2 SVGAGI. The CDR3 totals 13 residues.

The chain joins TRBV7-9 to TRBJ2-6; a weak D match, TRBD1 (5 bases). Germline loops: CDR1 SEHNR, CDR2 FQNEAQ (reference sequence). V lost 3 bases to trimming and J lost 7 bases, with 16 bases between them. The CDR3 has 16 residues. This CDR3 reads CASSFPGQGRANVLTF. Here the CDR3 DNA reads TGTGCCAGCAGCTTCCCCGGGCAGGGTAGAGCCAACGTCCTGACTTTC.

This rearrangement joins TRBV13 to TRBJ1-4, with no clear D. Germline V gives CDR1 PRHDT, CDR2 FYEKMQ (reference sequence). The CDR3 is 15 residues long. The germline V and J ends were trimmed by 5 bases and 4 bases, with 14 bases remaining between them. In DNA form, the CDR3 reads TGTGCCAGCAGCCTTACGAACAGATATAATGAAAAACTGTTTTTT. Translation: CASSLTNRYNEKLFF.

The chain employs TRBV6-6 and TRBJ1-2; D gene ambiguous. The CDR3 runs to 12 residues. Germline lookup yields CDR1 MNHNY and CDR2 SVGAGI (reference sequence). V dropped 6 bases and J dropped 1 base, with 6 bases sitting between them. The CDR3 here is CASRTGNYGYTF. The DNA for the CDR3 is TGTGCCAGCAGGACGGGTAACTATGGCTACACCTTC.